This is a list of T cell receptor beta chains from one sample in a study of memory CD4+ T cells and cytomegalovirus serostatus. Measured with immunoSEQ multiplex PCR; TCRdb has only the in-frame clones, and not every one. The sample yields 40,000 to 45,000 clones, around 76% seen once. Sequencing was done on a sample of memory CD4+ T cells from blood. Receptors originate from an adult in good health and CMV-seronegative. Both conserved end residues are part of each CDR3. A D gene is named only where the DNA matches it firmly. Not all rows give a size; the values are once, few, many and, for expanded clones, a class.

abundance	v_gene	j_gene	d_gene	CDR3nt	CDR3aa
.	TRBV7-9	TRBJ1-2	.	TGTGCCAGCAGCGTCCAGGGAAGAACTACTGGCTACACCTTC	CASSVQGRTTGYTF
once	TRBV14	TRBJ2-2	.	TGTGCCAGCAGCCAAGCCACTACAGGGACCGGGGAGCTGTTTTTT	CASSQATTGTGELFF
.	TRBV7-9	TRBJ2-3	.	TGTGCCAGCAGCGAAGAAGATACGCAGTATTTT	CASSEEDTQYF
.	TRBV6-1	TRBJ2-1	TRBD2	TGTGCCAGCAGGGAAGGTCCAGCGGGGGGGTACAATGAGCAGTTCTTC	CASREGPAGGYNEQFF
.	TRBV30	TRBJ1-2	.	TGTGCCTGGAGTGTGGGCCACCCTTCTAACTATGGCTACACCTTC	CAWSVGHPSNYGYTF
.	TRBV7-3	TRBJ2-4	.	TGTGCCAGCAGCCCAGTCGGGGGCTTAGCCAAAAACATTCAGTACTTC	CASSPVGGLAKNIQYF
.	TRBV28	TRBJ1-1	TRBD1	TGTGCCAGCAGGAAGAGACAGGGGCGCTCCGCTTTCTTT	CASRKRQGRSAFF
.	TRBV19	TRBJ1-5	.	TGTGCCACTCGGGAAAATAGCAATCAGCCCCAGCATTTT	CATRENSNQPQHF
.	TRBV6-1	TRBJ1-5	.	TGTGCCAGCAGTGAAACAGCACATCAGCCCCAGCATTTT	CASSETAHQPQHF
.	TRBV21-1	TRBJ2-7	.	TGTGCCAGCAGCCCCCCCGGGACAGTTCACTACGAGCAGTACTTC	CASSPPGTVHYEQYF
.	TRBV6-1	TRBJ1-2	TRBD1	TGTGCCAGCAGTAGAGGCGTTGGACAGGGATGGGGCTACACCTTC	CASSRGVGQGWGYTF
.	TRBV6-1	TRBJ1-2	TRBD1	TGTGCCAGCAGTGGACCGACAGGGCCCGCCGTCAGCTACACCTTC	CASSGPTGPAVSYTF
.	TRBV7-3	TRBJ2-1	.	TGTGCCAGCAGCCCACCAGGGGGGGGCTATGAGCAGTTCTTC	CASSPPGGGYEQFF
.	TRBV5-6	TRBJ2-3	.	TGTGCCAGCAGCCTCCGGACACAGACAGATACGCAGTATTTT	CASSLRTQTDTQYF
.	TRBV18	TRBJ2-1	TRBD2	TGTGCCAGCTCACCACCGGGAGCGGGGGGGAAAGTGAATGAGCAGTTCTTC	CASSPPGAGGKVNEQFF
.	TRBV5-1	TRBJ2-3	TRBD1	TGCGCCAGCAGCCGGGACAGGGAATCAGATACGCAGTATTTT	CASSRDRESDTQYF
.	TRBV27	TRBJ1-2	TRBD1	TGTGCCAGCAGTCCTAGGGCAGGGGGGAATGGCTATGGCTACACCTTC	CASSPRAGGNGYGYTF